The entry below describes one T cell receptor beta chain. Its antigen is currently unknown. The data were taken from a study of CXCR3-negative and CXCR3-positive naive CD8 T cells. Whole-study context: Roughly 1.5 +/- 0.3 million TRB reads came from each library, giving about 130 million in total.

CDR3 length: 16 amino acids. Germline V gives CDR1 PRHDT, CDR2 FYEKMQ (reference sequence). Libraries were UMI-labeled 5' RACE TRB cDNA. For each CDR3 protein, TCRdb gives one entry from its re-call of the 5' RACE reads, without DNA. The table gives fewer than 90,000 distinct CDR3 sequences; the top ten clones make up 1.5% to 2% of it. Study-level points and caveats: Similar TRBV-TRBJ usage was seen in naive cells (both CXCR3-negative and CXCR3-positive), but memory cells differed. Naive subsets did not differ in surface CD5, and the authors estimated TCR strength using properties of the TRB CDR3.

The sequenced material came from naive CXCR3- CD8+ T cells from blood. Subset described: CD45RO-CCR7+CD27+CD95- naive CD8+ T cells lacking CXCR3 (TNR3-). The V call is TRBV13, the J call TRBJ2-4; TCRdb designates TRBD1, a call that cannot be tested without DNA. This TCR was recovered from a human donor in good health. Some clones in this sample may be carry-over from other donors' samples. CDR3 protein: CASSLRTGQGKNIQYF.